The 23 T cell receptor beta chains below were found in one sample sequenced in a study of identical twins. TCRdb fed the 5' RACE reads into MiXCR, producing one record per CDR3 protein. The data hold about 340,000 distinct CDR3 sequences, with around an eighth observed a single time. These records were also assigned to another study, of yellow fever vaccine responses in identical twins.

Sequenced: CD8+ T cells sorted from blood. The receptors come from a woman aged 18-30 years in good health.

V and J are TRBV20-1 and TRBJ1-2; TRBD1 agrees at 10 bases. Germline loops: CDR1 DFQATT, CDR2 SNEGSKA (reference sequence). The CDR3 has 13 residues. The V segment lost 6 bases and the J segment 4 bases; nucleotides outside the gene matches: 5. CDR3 in DNA: TGCAGTGCGAGGGACAGGGGAAGCTATGGCTACACCTTC. Residues: CSARDRGSYGYTF.

This rearrangement joins TRBV6-1 to TRBJ2-7; D is uncertain. The CDR3 is made up of 13 amino acids. V was shortened by 7 bases and J by 1 base, with 11 bases between the two germline ends. Germline CDR1 MNHNS, CDR2 SASEGT. CDR3 nucleotides: TGTGCCAGCATTGACCAGAATTCCTACGAGCAGTACGTC. Amino acid sequence: CASIDQNSYEQYV.

The rearrangement uses TRBV11-2 and TRBJ2-5; D may be TRBD1 (6 bases). V gave up 3 bases and J gave up 2 bases, with 13 bases separating them. Germline CDR1 and CDR2: SGHAT and FQNNGV. This CDR3 contains 15 residues. The CDR3 nucleotides read TGTGCCAGCAGCTTCAGCAGGGGAGAGCAAGAGACCCAGTACTTC. Amino acids: CASSFSRGEQETQYF.

V gene TRBV19 combines with J gene TRBJ2-7, with D hard to call. Trimming removed 1 base at V and 3 bases at J, with 7 bases between. CDR1 and CDR2 (germline): LNHDA, SQIVND (reference sequence). The CDR3 runs 13 residues. DNA of the CDR3: TGTGCCAGTAGTATAGGGCTGTTCTACGAGCAGTACTTC. It is translated as CASSIGLFYEQYF.

The sample holds many counts of this clonotype. This chain uses TRBV6-1 with TRBJ2-2; D is possibly TRBD1 (5 bases). Germline CDR1 and CDR2: MNHNS and SASEGT. The ends were cut back, 0 bases at V and 3 bases at J, with 8 bases in the middle. The CDR3 consists of 15 residues. For the CDR3, the DNA is TGTGCCAGCAGTGAAGCAGGGGATCACACCGGGGAGCTGTTTTTT. This sequence encodes CASSEAGDHTGELFF.

This clonotype was counted between two and nine times. The genes are TRBV20-1 and TRBJ2-3; the match to TRBD1 covers 7 bases. The junction had 8 bases not matched to a gene; V was cut back by 0 bases and J by 2 bases. The length of the CDR3 is 16 residues. CDR1 is DFQATT, CDR2 SNEGSKA, per germline (reference sequence). CDR3 nucleotides: TGCAGTGCTAGAGATAATCGGGACAGCTACACAGATACGCAGTATTTT. Protein product: CSARDNRDSYTDTQYF.

This clonotype has only a few counts. The DNA of the CDR3 is TGCGCCAGCAGCCCCTGGACAGGGGGCTACGAGCAGTACGTC. This codes for CASSPWTGGYEQYV. V gene TRBV5-1 combines with J gene TRBJ2-7; 10 bases agree with TRBD1. The germline gives CDR1 SGHRS, CDR2 YFSETQ. The CDR3 sequence is 14 residues long. The trim removed 4 bases at V and 3 bases at J, leaving 4 bases unmatched.

The CDR3: CASSPWDGNTEAFF. The CDR3 DNA is TGTGCCAGCTCACCTTGGGACGGAAACACTGAAGCTTTCTTT. The chain combines TRBV18 with TRBJ1-1; tentatively, D is TRBD1 (5 bases). The V end lost 3 bases, the J end lost 2 bases, and 10 bases lay between the germline ends. CDR3 length equals 14 residues. Germline CDR1 reads KGHSH; CDR2 reads LQKENI.

As for this clonotype: A read error may account for a junction end that differs from germline. CDR3 DNA sequence: TGCTGTGCTAGAGAGAGGACAGGTGGGACCTTTATCGTGGAGACCCAGTACTTC. As protein: CCARERTGGTFIVETQYF. The V gene is TRBV20-1, the J gene TRBJ2-5; 7 bases are a match to TRBD1. Germline values: CDR1 DFQATT, CDR2 SNEGSKA (reference sequence). The CDR3 has 18 amino acids.

This clonotype was found a few times. V gene TRBV15 combines with J gene TRBJ1-2; no firm D call. The V gene's germline CDR1 is LNHNV and CDR2 YYDKDF (reference sequence). This CDR3 has 14 residues. V was trimmed by 5 bases and J by 1 base, leaving 11 bases between them. DNA for the CDR3: TGTGCCACCAGCTCCCGGGAGGGTAACTATGGCTACACCTTC. Protein: CATSSREGNYGYTF.

This clonotype was seen repeatedly, ten times or more. CDR3 protein: CASSFGSGYGYTF. The CDR3 DNA sequence: TGTGCCAGCAGCTTTGGGTCCGGCTATGGCTACACCTTC. The genes are TRBV7-9 and TRBJ1-2; no definite D call. V dropped 3 bases and J dropped 4 bases, with 9 bases sitting between them. CDR3 length equals 13 residues. In germline, CDR1 is SEHNR, CDR2 FQNEAQ (reference sequence).

This clonotype showed up many times. This chain links TRBV11-2 with TRBJ2-7, with D possibly matching TRBD2 (5 bases). Trimming took 3 bases from V and 4 from J, leaving 10 bases between them. The CDR3 has 13 amino acids. Germline V gene data show CDR1 as SGHAT and CDR2 as FQNNGV. The CDR3, as DNA: TGTGCCAGCAGCTTGAGCCTAGCTTACGAGCAGTACGTC. Encoded protein: CASSLSLAYEQYV.

This clonotype appeared many times. The CDR3 protein is CASSQEDTQYF. Written as DNA, the CDR3 is TGCGCCAGCAGCCAAGAGGATACGCAGTATTTT. The V gene is TRBV4-1, the J gene TRBJ2-3, with D unresolved. V was clipped by 0 bases and J by 6 bases, with 1 base between them. In germline, CDR1 is MGHRA, CDR2 YSYEKL. CDR3 length equals 11 residues.

The chain is built from TRBV12-3 or TRBV12-4 and TRBJ2-1, with 7 bases aligning to TRBD2. V lost 0 bases and J lost 7; bases outside the gene matches: 3. The CDR3 consists of 14 residues. The CDR3: CASSLAGGRNEQFF. In DNA form, the CDR3 reads TGTGCCAGCAGTTTAGCGGGAGGGCGGAATGAGCAGTTCTTC.

This clonotype has a handful of counts. The V gene is TRBV4-1, the J gene TRBJ2-1, with 10 bases matching TRBD1. The CDR3 runs to 17 residues. Germline V lookup: CDR1 MGHRA, CDR2 YSYEKL. Trimming removed 4 bases from V and 4 bases from J; junction bases left unmatched: 10. CDR3 region: CASSPYPRDRGYNEQFF. CDR3 coding DNA: TGCGCCAGCAGCCCTTACCCCCGGGACAGGGGATACAATGAGCAGTTCTTC.

This clonotype has just a few counts. The chain is built from TRBV11-2 and TRBJ2-3; a weak D match, TRBD2 (6 bases). Trimming removed 5 bases from V and 1 base from J, with 22 bases in between. CDR3 size: 18 residues. The germline V gene encodes CDR1 SGHAT and CDR2 FQNNGV. Here the CDR3 DNA reads TGTGCCAGCAGCCAACGGGGGATAGGTGGGTTGGGCACAGATACGCAGTATTTT. Translating gives CASSQRGIGGLGTDTQYF.

J is TRBJ1-1 and V is TRBV4-1; D uncertain. CDR3 length equals 14 residues. Germline loops: CDR1 MGHRA, CDR2 YSYEKL. The V gene lost 1 base and the J gene lost 1 base, with 7 bases spanning the gap. The CDR3 here is CASSQVPANTEAFF. CDR3 sequence (DNA): TGCGCCAGCAGCCAAGTCCCGGCGAACACTGAAGCTTTCTTT.

The J gene is TRBJ1-1, the V gene TRBV7-6; TRBD1 aligns across 12 bases. Looked up from germline, CDR1 is SGHVS and CDR2 is FNYEAQ. The CDR3 is made up of 15 amino acids. The V and J ends lost 5 bases and 7 bases, in that order; junction bases with no gene match: 8. The CDR3 spells CASSAPGTGGVEAFF. In DNA, the CDR3 is TGTGCCAGCAGCGCCCCGGGGACAGGGGGCGTTGAAGCTTTCTTT.

The J gene is TRBJ2-3, the V gene TRBV27, with D tentatively TRBD2 (5 bases). V was shortened by 5 bases and J by 3 bases, with 15 bases between the two germline ends. CDR3 size: 15 residues. CDR1 is MNHEY, CDR2 SMNVEV, per germline (reference sequence). CDR3 sequence reads: CASSPLAGRTDTQYF. CDR3 DNA: TGTGCCAGCAGTCCCCTTGCGGGTCGTACAGATACGCAGTATTTT.

This clonotype occurred a few times. V is TRBV10-2 and J is TRBJ2-5; no reliable D call. Trimming left V 0 bases short and J 2 bases short, with 19 bases between. CDR3 length equals 18 residues. Germline CDR1 and CDR2: WSHSY and SAAADI. The CDR3 reads CASSESTSKAQRQETQYF. The DNA of the CDR3 is TGCGCCAGCAGTGAGTCAACATCCAAGGCTCAAAGACAAGAGACCCAGTACTTC.

This chain connects TRBV27 to TRBJ2-1; D perhaps matches TRBD2 (6 bases). CDR3 length: 18 amino acids. V lost 1 base to trimming and J lost 0 bases, with 16 bases between them. Germline CDR1 reads MNHEY; CDR2 reads SMNVEV (reference sequence). The CDR3 DNA is TGTGCCAGCAGTTTATTCGATAGCGGATCGTTCTCCTACAATGAGCAGTTCTTC. This sequence encodes CASSLFDSGSFSYNEQFF.

This clonotype was seen only a few times. The chain joins TRBV3-1 to TRBJ2-5; a possible D gene is TRBD1 (6 bases). The V gene lost 4 bases and the J gene lost 4 bases, with 16 bases spanning the gap. Looked up from germline, CDR1 is LGHDT and CDR2 is YNNKEL (reference sequence). CDR3 length equals 15 residues. The CDR3 region has the DNA TGTGCCAGCAGCCCTGGGACAACGGGTACAGAGACCCAGTACTTC. Its protein product is CASSPGTTGTETQYF.

The V and J genes are TRBV4-2 and TRBJ1-3, with a possible D match to TRBD1 (5 bases). This CDR3 comprises 18 residues. The germline gives CDR1 LGHNA, CDR2 YNFKEQ. V was trimmed by 3 bases and J by 0 bases, leaving 18 bases between them. CDR3 nucleotides: TGTGCCAGCAGCCACCTCCCCTCCAGGGCTAGCTCTGGAAACACCATATATTTT. It specifies CASSHLPSRASSGNTIYF.